These 32 T cell receptor beta chains were sequenced from one sample in a study of blood T cell repertoires in COVID-19. Produced via immunoSEQ multiplex PCR; TCRdb's table is partial and in-frame only. Of 310,000 or so clones in the sample, nearly 90% were seen once. Sequencing used PBMCs or T cells enriched from blood (not recorded which). These receptors were obtained from a woman aged 25 to 39 who had recovered from COVID-19.

This clone appeared once. The chain recombines TRBV6-5 with TRBJ2-7; D is undetermined. Trimming removed 5 bases from V and 3 bases from J, with 11 bases in between. Germline V gene lookup returns CDR1 MNHEY and CDR2 SVGAGI. The CDR3 covers 13 residues. The CDR3 loop is CASSPSGFYEQYF. CDR3 coding DNA: TGTGCCAGCAGTCCGTCAGGATTCTACGAGCAGTACTTC.

This rearrangement joins TRBV7-3 to TRBJ2-5; the match to TRBD1 covers 8 bases. Germline CDR1 reads SGHTA; CDR2 reads FQGTGA. The CDR3 has 13 amino acids. V shed 3 bases and J 3 bases; nucleotides not matched to a gene: 0. In DNA form, the CDR3 reads TGTGCCAGCAGCTTGACAGGGGAAGAGACCCAGTACTTC. Translated: CASSLTGEETQYF.

The chain joins TRBV9 to TRBJ2-4, with D perhaps TRBD1 (6 bases). The CDR3 totals 16 residues. Germline-derived CDR1 and CDR2 are SGDLS and YYNGEE. V lost 0 bases to trimming and J lost 1 base, with 11 bases between them. The CDR3 loop is CASSVERQGAKNIQYF. The CDR3 DNA sequence: TGTGCCAGCAGCGTAGAAAGGCAGGGGGCCAAAAACATTCAGTACTTC.

This clone showed up just once. The chain is built from TRBV4-2 and TRBJ2-3; 8 bases align to TRBD2. The CDR3 sequence is 16 residues long. J was trimmed by 0 bases and V by 2 bases; bases with no gene match: 4. Per germline, CDR1 LGHNA and CDR2 YNFKEQ. The CDR3, as DNA: TGTGCCAGCAGCCAACAAAGCGGGGGCAGCACAGATACGCAGTATTTT. Protein product: CASSQQSGGSTDTQYF.

This chain uses TRBV29-1 with TRBJ1-1, with a weak D call TRBD1 (5 bases). Trimming stripped 7 bases from V and 4 bases from J, with 16 bases between. Germline CDR1 and CDR2: SQVTM and ANQGSEA. This CDR3 region has 13 residues. CDR3 DNA: TGCAGCGCCATCCGACCGGGGGTCACTGAAGCTTTCTTT. Protein: CSAIRPGVTEAFF.

The chain recombines TRBV19 with TRBJ2-5, with D possibly TRBD2 on 5 matching bases. Trimming removed 4 bases from V and 2 bases from J, with 14 bases in between. The germline V gene encodes CDR1 LNHDA and CDR2 SQIVND (reference sequence). The CDR3 contains 15 residues. DNA for the CDR3: TGTGCCAGTAGTACGACCGGGGTCCGGCAAGAGACCCAGTACTTC. Translating it yields CASSTTGVRQETQYF. The whole variable domain, filled in from reference TRBV19 and TRBJ2-5, reads DGGITQSPKYLFRKEGQNVTLSCEQNLNHDAMYWYRQDPGQGLRLIYYSQIVNDFQKGDIAEGYSVSREKKESFPLTVTSAQKNPTAFYLCASSTTGVRQETQYFGPGTRLLVL.

The chain joins TRBV4-2 to TRBJ2-5, with D maybe TRBD2 (6 bases). CDR1 LGHNA and CDR2 YNFKEQ come from the germline V gene. Trimming removed 1 base from V and 4 bases from J, with 7 bases in between. This CDR3 is built from 13 residues. The CDR3 DNA follows: TGTGCCAGCAGCCAAGTGGGAGGAGAGACCCAGTACTTC. Translated: CASSQVGGETQYF.

The CDR3 DNA reads TGTGCCAGCAGCCAAGATCTCAACAGGGCAGGGTCCCTCTCTAACTATGGCTACACCTTC. As protein: CASSQDLNRAGSLSNYGYTF. The gene calls are TRBV3-1 (or the pseudogene TRBV3-2) and TRBJ1-2, with a possible D match to TRBD1 (6 bases). Germline V gives CDR1 LGHDT, CDR2 YNNKEL (reference sequence). The CDR3 extends over 20 amino acids. Deletions cut 0 bases from V and 0 bases from J, with 23 bases between.

The chain couples TRBV6-4 to TRBJ1-5; no firm D call. The ends were cut back, 3 bases at V and 7 bases at J, with 10 bases in the middle. Germline lookup yields CDR1 MRHNA and CDR2 SNTAGT. CDR3 size: 13 residues. The CDR3 spells CASSEGEGQPQHF. The CDR3 region has the DNA TGTGCCAGCAGTGAGGGAGAGGGACAGCCCCAGCATTTT.

The chain links TRBV19 to TRBJ1-5, with 9 positions matching TRBD1. Trimming removed 5 bases from V and 3 bases from J; junction bases left unmatched: 8. Germline V gene data show CDR1 as LNHDA and CDR2 as SQIVND (reference sequence). CDR3 size: 16 residues. For the CDR3, the DNA is TGTGCCAGTAGTCCAAGGACAGGGGTTGACAATCAGCCCCAGCATTTT. This sequence encodes CASSPRTGVDNQPQHF.

The V gene is TRBV6-5, the J gene TRBJ1-2; D may be TRBD1 (5 bases). In germline, CDR1 is MNHEY, CDR2 SVGAGI. Trimming stripped 0 bases from V and 3 bases from J, with 14 bases between. The CDR3 sequence is 16 residues long. The CDR3 loop reads CASSYSGRGNHYGYTF. The CDR3 nucleotides are TGTGCCAGCAGTTACTCGGGACGGGGGAACCACTATGGCTACACCTTC.

The CDR3 DNA reads as TGTGCCAGCAGCCCTCGACAGGGACTGAACACCGGGGAGCTGTTTTTT. Translated: CASSPRQGLNTGELFF. The rearrangement links TRBV3-1 (or the pseudogene TRBV3-2) to TRBJ2-2, with a possible D match to TRBD1 (7 bases). Trimming cost V 4 bases and J 1 base, with 13 bases left between them. Germline assignment: CDR1 LGHDT and CDR2 YNNKEL (reference sequence). This CDR3 contains 16 residues.

The chain combines TRBV9 with TRBJ2-3, with 7 bases that match TRBD2. CDR1 and CDR2 from the germline V gene are SGDLS and YYNGEE. The V segment lost 4 bases and the J segment 4 bases; nucleotides outside the gene matches: 6. The CDR3 has 14 amino acids. The CDR3 region has the DNA TGTGCCAGCAGCCAACGGGGGAGGGCAGATACGCAGTATTTT. Amino acid sequence: CASSQRGRADTQYF.

The V gene is TRBV5-1, the J gene TRBJ2-7, with TRBD1 as a possible D gene (6 bases). The length of the CDR3 is 14 residues. The ends were cut back, 0 bases at V and 5 bases at J, with 12 bases in the middle. Germline CDR1 is SGHRS and CDR2 is YFSETQ. CDR3 coding DNA: TGCGCCAGCAGCTTGGTGGCAGGGGTCAACGAGCAGTACTTC. It yields the protein CASSLVAGVNEQYF.

This sequence joins TRBV7-2 and TRBJ1-3, with 8 positions matching TRBD1. The CDR3 spans 15 residues. Germline V gives CDR1 SGHTA, CDR2 FQGNSA. Germline trimming cut 5 bases from V and 1 base from J; bases unmatched to any gene: 4. The CDR3 DNA reads TGTGCCAGCAGCACTCGGACAGGGTCTGGAAACACCATATATTTT. Encoded protein: CASSTRTGSGNTIYF.

CDR3 residues: CASSQTMDRGGTQPQHF. The CDR3 DNA is TGTGCCAGCAGCCAAACCATGGACAGGGGTGGTACTCAGCCCCAGCATTTT. This chain uses TRBV7-9 with TRBJ1-5; 9 nucleotides line up with TRBD1. Unmatched junction bases numbered 14, after V lost 5 bases and J lost 6 bases. The CDR3 covers 17 residues. Germline V lookup: CDR1 SEHNR, CDR2 FQNEAQ (reference sequence).

The genes are TRBV7-9 and TRBJ2-7; D is unresolved. Germline CDR1 SEHNR, CDR2 FQNEAQ (reference sequence). The CDR3 is made up of 12 amino acids. V gave up 5 bases and J gave up 2 bases, with 7 bases separating them. CDR3 in amino acids: CASSEGAYEQYF. As DNA, the CDR3 is TGTGCCAGCAGCGAAGGAGCCTACGAGCAGTACTTC.

V gene TRBV18 combines with J gene TRBJ1-2; D is perhaps TRBD1 (6 bases). Germline loops: CDR1 KGHSH, CDR2 LQKENI. The CDR3 extends over 15 amino acids. Trimming shortened V by 5 bases and J by 4 bases, and 17 bases separated the two germline ends. CDR3 in DNA: TGTGCCAGCTCAGAGACAGGCCTCTCGGGCTATGGCTACACCTTC. Encoded protein: CASSETGLSGYGYTF. Supplemented by reference TRBV18 and TRBJ1-2, the full variable domain reads NAGVMQNPRHLVRRRGQEARLRCSPMKGHSHVYWYRQLPEEGLKFMVYLQKENIIDESGMPKERFSAEFPKEGPSILRIQQVVRGDSAAYFCASSETGLSGYGYTFGSGTRLTVV.

The rearrangement uses TRBV18 and TRBJ1-5; 7 positions match TRBD1. V lost 0 bases, J lost 2 bases, and 4 bases stayed unmatched. The germline V gene has CDR1 KGHSH and CDR2 LQKENI. This CDR3 has 16 residues. The CDR3 spells CASSPPDRRGNQPQHF. In DNA form, the CDR3 reads TGTGCCAGCTCACCACCGGACAGGCGCGGCAATCAGCCCCAGCATTTT. The variable domain in full, completed from reference TRBV18 and TRBJ1-5, reads NAGVMQNPRHLVRRRGQEARLRCSPMKGHSHVYWYRQLPEEGLKFMVYLQKENIIDESGMPKERFSAEFPKEGPSILRIQQVVRGDSAAYFCASSPPDRRGNQPQHFGDGTRLSIL.

The V call is TRBV6-5, the J call TRBJ1-2; D perhaps matches TRBD1 (6 bases). Trimming stripped 8 bases from V and 7 bases from J, with 11 bases between. This CDR3 spans 11 amino acids. Germline V gene sequence: CDR1 MNHEY, CDR2 SVGAGI. CDR3 protein: CASATGGGYTF. In DNA, the CDR3 is TGTGCCAGCGCGACAGGAGGTGGCTACACCTTC.

This clone is a singleton in its sample. Here the CDR3 DNA reads TGTGCCAGCAGCCGAATAGCGGGGGGAGACAAAGAGACCCAGTACTTC. Translating it yields CASSRIAGGDKETQYF. V and J are TRBV7-3 and TRBJ2-5; 10 positions match TRBD2. The length of the CDR3 is 16 residues. Germline trimming cut 5 bases from V and 3 bases from J; bases unmatched to any gene: 9. Germline CDR1 and CDR2: SGHTA and FQGTGA. The full variable domain, completed using reference TRBV7-3 and TRBJ2-5, is GAGVSQTPSNKVTEKGKYVELRCDPISGHTALYWYRQSLGQGPEFLIYFQGTGAADDSGLPNDRFFAVRPEGSVSTLKIQRTERGDSAVYLCASSRIAGGDKETQYFGPGTRLLVL.

The V and J genes are TRBV18 and TRBJ2-1, with D possibly TRBD2 on 6 matching bases. The CDR3 length is 13 residues. V shed 6 bases and J shed 9 bases, with 15 bases lying between them. Germline CDR1 reads KGHSH; CDR2 reads LQKENI. CDR3 nucleotide sequence: TGTGCCAGCTCCCCCGGACTCGGGGGTGAGCAGTTCTTC. It yields the protein CASSPGLGGEQFF. The full variable domain, rest sourced from reference TRBV18 and TRBJ2-1, is NAGVMQNPRHLVRRRGQEARLRCSPMKGHSHVYWYRQLPEEGLKFMVYLQKENIIDESGMPKERFSAEFPKEGPSILRIQQVVRGDSAAYFCASSPGLGGEQFFGPGTRLTVL.

The chain combines TRBV10-1 with TRBJ2-7; D unresolved. Trimming cost V 4 bases and J 3 bases, with 10 bases left between them. In germline, CDR1 is WNHNN, CDR2 SYGVQD (reference sequence). The CDR3 is 13 residues long. The CDR3 nucleotides read TGCGCCAGCAGTGGCCCAGTCTGCTACGAGCAGTACTTC. Residues: CASSGPVCYEQYF.

The chain uses TRBV20-1 and TRBJ1-5; 7 nucleotides match TRBD1. The CDR3 runs 15 residues. The J segment lost 11 bases and the V segment lost 3 bases, leaving 16 bases of the junction unmatched. The germline CDR1 and CDR2 sequences are DFQATT and SNEGSKA (reference sequence). CDR3 protein: CSASKGQPHFQAQHF. The CDR3 DNA reads as TGCAGTGCTAGTAAGGGACAGCCCCACTTTCAAGCCCAGCATTTT.

The chain links TRBV30 to TRBJ2-1; 14 bases are shared with TRBD2. V shed 1 base and J 7 bases; nucleotides not matched to a gene: 6. CDR1 is GTSNPN and CDR2 is SVGIG in the germline V gene (reference sequence). The CDR3 totals 16 residues. The DNA for the CDR3 is TGTGCCTGGAGTGCCAGACTAGCGGGGGGGCGAAATGAGCAGTTCTTC. It codes for CAWSARLAGGRNEQFF.

The chain has TRBV7-3 and TRBJ2-7; 9 bases align to TRBD1. V shed 5 bases and J 5 bases; nucleotides not matched to a gene: 4. The CDR3 consists of 13 residues. The germline CDR1 and CDR2 sequences are SGHTA and FQGTGA. The CDR3 sequence is CASSLDRGDEQYF. CDR3 in DNA: TGTGCCAGCAGCCTGGACAGGGGCGACGAGCAGTACTTC.

This chain connects TRBV30 to TRBJ2-6; 9 bases are shared with TRBD1. The CDR3 totals 16 residues. The junction had 3 bases not matched to a gene; V was cut back by 3 bases and J by 0 bases. Germline V gene sequence: CDR1 GTSNPN, CDR2 SVGIG (reference sequence). The CDR3 sequence: CAWRRTGASGANVLTF. Written as DNA, the CDR3 is TGTGCCTGGAGGCGGACAGGGGCCTCTGGGGCCAACGTCCTGACTTTC.

DNA for the CDR3: TGCGCCAGCCAAGCGGTACAGGGGTTGAACACTGAAGCTTTCTTT. Translating it yields CASQAVQGLNTEAFF. The chain combines TRBV4-1 with TRBJ1-1, with TRBD1 matching over 7 bases. This CDR3 has 15 residues. J gave up 0 bases and V 8 bases, and 9 bases lay outside the gene matches. Germline V gene lookup returns CDR1 MGHRA and CDR2 YSYEKL.

The count of this clone is one. This sequence joins TRBV11-2 and TRBJ1-4; TRBD1 matches at 9 bases. Germline V gives CDR1 SGHAT, CDR2 FQNNGV. The J segment lost 7 bases and the V segment lost 7 bases, leaving 16 bases of the junction unmatched. The CDR3 has 17 amino acids. DNA of the CDR3: TGTGCCAGCATCAACAGTAGGGGGGGGACAGGGAGTGAAAAACTGTTTTTT. This translates into CASINSRGGTGSEKLFF.

The gene calls are TRBV5-4 and TRBJ1-4, with D possibly matching TRBD1 (6 bases). Trimming took 0 bases from V and 5 from J, leaving 11 bases between them. This CDR3 is built from 15 residues. In germline, CDR1 is SGHNT, CDR2 YYREEE (reference sequence). Written as DNA, the CDR3 is TGTGCCAGCAGCTTGGCGGGCAGGGGAAATGAAAAACTGTTTTTT. Translation: CASSLAGRGNEKLFF.

CDR3 sequence (DNA): TGTGCCAGCAGTTACCTGCAGTCTGGAAACACCATATATTTT. This gives the protein CASSYLQSGNTIYF. The rearrangement joins TRBV6-6 to TRBJ1-3; D not resolved. Trimming took off 2 bases at V and 1 base at J, with 6 bases between the two ends. Looked up from germline, CDR1 is MNHNY and CDR2 is SVGAGI (reference sequence). This CDR3 has 14 residues.

This chain uses TRBV28 with TRBJ2-2; 8 bases align to TRBD1. The ends lost 9 bases at V and 3 bases at J; junction bases unmatched: 9. CDR3 length: 15 residues. Germline loops: CDR1 MDHEN, CDR2 SYDVKM. In nucleotides, the CDR3 is TGTGCCAGTGGTTCCCGGGACAGGTACACCGGGGAGCTGTTTTTT. It specifies CASGSRDRYTGELFF.